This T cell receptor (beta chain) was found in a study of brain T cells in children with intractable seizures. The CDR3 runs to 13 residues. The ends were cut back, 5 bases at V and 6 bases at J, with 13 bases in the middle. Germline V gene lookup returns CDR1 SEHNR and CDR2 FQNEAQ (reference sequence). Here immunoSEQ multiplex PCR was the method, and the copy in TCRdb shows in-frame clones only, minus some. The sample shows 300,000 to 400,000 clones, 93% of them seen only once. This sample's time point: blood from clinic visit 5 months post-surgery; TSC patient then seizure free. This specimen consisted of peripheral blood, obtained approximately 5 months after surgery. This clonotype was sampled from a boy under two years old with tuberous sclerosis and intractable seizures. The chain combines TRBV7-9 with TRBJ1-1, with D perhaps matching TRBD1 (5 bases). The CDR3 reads CASSPGRGPEAFF. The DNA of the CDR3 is TGTGCCAGCAGCCCCGGAAGGGGCCCTGAAGCTTTCTTT.